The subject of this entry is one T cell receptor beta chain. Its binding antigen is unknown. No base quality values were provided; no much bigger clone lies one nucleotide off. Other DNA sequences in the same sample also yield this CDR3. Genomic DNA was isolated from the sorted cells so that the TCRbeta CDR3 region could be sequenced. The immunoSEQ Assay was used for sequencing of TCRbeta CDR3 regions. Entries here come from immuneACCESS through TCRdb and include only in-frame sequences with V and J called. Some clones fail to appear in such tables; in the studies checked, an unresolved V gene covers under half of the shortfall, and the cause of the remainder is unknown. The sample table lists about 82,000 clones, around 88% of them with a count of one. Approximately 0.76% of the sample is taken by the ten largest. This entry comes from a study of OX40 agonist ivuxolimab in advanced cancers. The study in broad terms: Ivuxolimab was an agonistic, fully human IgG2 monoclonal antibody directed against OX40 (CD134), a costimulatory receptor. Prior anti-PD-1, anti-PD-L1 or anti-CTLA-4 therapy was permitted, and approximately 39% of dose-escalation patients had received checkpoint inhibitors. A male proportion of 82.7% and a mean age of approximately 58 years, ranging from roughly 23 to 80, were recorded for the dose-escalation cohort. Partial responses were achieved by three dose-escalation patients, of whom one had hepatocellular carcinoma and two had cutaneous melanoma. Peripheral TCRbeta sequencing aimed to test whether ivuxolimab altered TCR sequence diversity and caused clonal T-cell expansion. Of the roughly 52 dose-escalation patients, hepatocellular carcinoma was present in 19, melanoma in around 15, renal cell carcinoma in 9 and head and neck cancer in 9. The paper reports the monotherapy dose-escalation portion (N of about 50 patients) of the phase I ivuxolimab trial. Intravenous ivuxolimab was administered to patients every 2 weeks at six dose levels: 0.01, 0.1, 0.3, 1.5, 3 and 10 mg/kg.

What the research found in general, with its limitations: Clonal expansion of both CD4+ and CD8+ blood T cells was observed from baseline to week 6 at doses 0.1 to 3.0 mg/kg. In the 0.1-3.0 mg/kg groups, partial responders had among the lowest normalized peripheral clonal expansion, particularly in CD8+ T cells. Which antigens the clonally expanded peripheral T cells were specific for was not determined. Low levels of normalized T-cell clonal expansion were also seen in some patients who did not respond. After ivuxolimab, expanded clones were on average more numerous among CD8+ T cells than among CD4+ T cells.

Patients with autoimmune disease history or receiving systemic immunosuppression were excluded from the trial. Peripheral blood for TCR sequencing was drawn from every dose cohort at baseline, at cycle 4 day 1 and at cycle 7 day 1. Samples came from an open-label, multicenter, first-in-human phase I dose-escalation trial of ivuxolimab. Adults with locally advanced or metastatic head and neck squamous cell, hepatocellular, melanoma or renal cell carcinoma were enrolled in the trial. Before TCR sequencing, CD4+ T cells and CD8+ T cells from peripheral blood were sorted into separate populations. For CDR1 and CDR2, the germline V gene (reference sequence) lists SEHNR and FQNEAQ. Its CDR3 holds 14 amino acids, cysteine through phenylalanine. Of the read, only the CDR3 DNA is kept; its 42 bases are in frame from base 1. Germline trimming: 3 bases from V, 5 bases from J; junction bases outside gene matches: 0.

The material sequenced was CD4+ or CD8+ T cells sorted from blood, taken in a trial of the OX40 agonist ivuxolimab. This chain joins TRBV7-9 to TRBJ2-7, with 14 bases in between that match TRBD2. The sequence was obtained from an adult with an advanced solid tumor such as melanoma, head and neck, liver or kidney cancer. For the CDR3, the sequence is CASSLGLAGDEQYF. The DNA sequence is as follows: TGTGCCAGCAGCTTGGGACTAGCGGGAGACGAGCAGTACTTC.